Below are 16 T cell receptor beta chains sequenced from a single sample in a study of blood T cells in healthy people across ages. It was with a sample-barcoded 5' primer and a J-beta primer mix that a second PCR of about 6 to 11 cycles was run. MiXCR, applied by TCRdb to the 5' RACE reads, yields one record per CDR3 protein. The sample lists around 1,800,000 distinct CDR3 sequences, 30% to 40% occurring once. Sequencing used blood. These receptors were obtained from a human donor in good health.

Only a few counts were recorded for this clonotype. The J gene is TRBJ2-5, the V gene TRBV15; weak D call: TRBD1 (5 bases). The CDR3 is 14 amino acids. Trimming removed 1 base at V and 4 bases at J, with 10 bases between. Germline CDR1 is LNHNV and CDR2 is YYDKDF (reference sequence). CDR3 protein: CATSRARVVETQYF. Here the CDR3 DNA reads TGTGCCACCAGCAGAGCCAGGGTAGTAGAGACCCAGTACTTC.

Only a few counts were recorded for this clonotype. The gene calls are TRBV5-8 and TRBJ2-7; possibly TRBD1 or TRBD2 for D (5 bases each). The germline V and J ends were trimmed by 4 bases and 0 bases, with 17 bases remaining between them. The CDR3 totals 16 residues. The V gene's germline CDR1 is SGHTS and CDR2 YDEGEE. Written as DNA, the CDR3 is TGTGCCAGCAGCGCCGTCGGGACGGATAGCTCCTACGAGCAGTACTTC. Its translation: CASSAVGTDSSYEQYF.

There are many counts of this clonotype. The chain employs TRBV20-1 and TRBJ2-5; 12 nucleotides line up with TRBD2. The CDR3 covers 14 residues. Germline V CDR1 and CDR2: DFQATT, SNEGSKA (reference sequence). V lost 5 bases and J lost 5; bases outside the gene matches: 6. CDR3: CSALAGGSRETQYF. CDR3 sequence (DNA): TGCAGTGCTCTAGCGGGGGGGAGTAGGGAGACCCAGTACTTC.

This clonotype was found a few times. CDR3 sequence: CATSGGLAGNYYEQYF. In nucleotides, the CDR3 is TGTGCCACCAGCGGGGGACTAGCGGGAAATTACTACGAGCAGTACTTC. The chain has TRBV15 and TRBJ2-7; TRBD2 agrees at 13 bases. Germline loops: CDR1 LNHNV, CDR2 YYDKDF (reference sequence). CDR3 size: 16 residues. Losses at the gene ends were 5 bases for V and 3 bases for J; bases not matched to a gene: 7.

This rearrangement joins TRBV7-8 to TRBJ2-4; 9 nucleotides align to TRBD1. Matching the DNA end better, TRBJ2-7 makes the J call doubtful. CDR3 length equals 15 residues. Germline assignment: CDR1 SGHVS and CDR2 FQNEAQ. The CDR3 DNA reads as TGTGCCAGCAGCCCCCACGGGACAGGGCTAAACGAGCAGTACTTC. Amino acid sequence: CASSPHGTGLNEQYF.

This chain connects TRBV5-5 to TRBJ2-1; possibly TRBD2 for D (6 bases). CDR1 SGHKS and CDR2 YYEKEE come from the germline V gene (reference sequence). The CDR3 consists of 15 residues. The ends were cut back, 1 base at V and 5 bases at J, with 13 bases in the middle. The CDR3 DNA reads as TGTGCCAGCAGCTTGTTTGTGGGAGGAAACAATGAGCAGTTCTTC. This gives the protein CASSLFVGGNNEQFF. Full variable domain (rest looked up from reference TRBV5-5 and TRBJ2-1): DAGVTQSPTHLIKTRGQQVTLRCSPISGHKSVSWYQQVLGQGPQFIFQYYEKEERGRGNFPDRFSARQFPNYSSELNVNALLLGDSALYLCASSLFVGGNNEQFFGPGTRLTVL.

V usage is TRBV20-1 and J usage is TRBJ1-5, with 8 bases that match TRBD1. Germline V CDR1 and CDR2: DFQATT, SNEGSKA (reference sequence). V shed 0 bases and J 7 bases; nucleotides not matched to a gene: 8. CDR3 length equals 15 residues. The CDR3: CSARDRGQDSQPQHF. The CDR3 nucleotides read TGCAGTGCTAGAGATAGGGGACAGGACAGCCAGCCCCAGCATTTT.

V is TRBV29-1 and J is TRBJ2-5, with TRBD2 as a possible D gene (6 bases). The CDR3 length is 14 residues. V dropped 4 bases and J dropped 5 bases, with 17 bases sitting between them. The germline CDR1 and CDR2 sequences are SQVTM and ANQGSEA. The CDR3 DNA reads TGCAGCGTTGTTGAGGGAGGAAGTTTCGAGACCCAGTACTTC. It encodes CSVVEGGSFETQYF.

The chain employs TRBV5-6 and TRBJ1-1; D perhaps matches TRBD1 (6 bases). The V gene lost 2 bases and the J gene lost 3 bases, with 14 bases spanning the gap. CDR3 size: 15 residues. The germline CDR1 and CDR2 sequences are SGHDT and YYEEEE. This CDR3 is CASSLIGGQYTEAFF. The CDR3 region has the DNA TGTGCCAGCAGCTTAATCGGGGGGCAGTACACTGAAGCTTTCTTT.

The chain links TRBV15 to TRBJ1-5, with a possible D match to TRBD1 (5 bases). The ends were cut back, 0 bases at V and 2 bases at J, with 14 bases in the middle. This CDR3 has 17 amino acids. Germline V lookup: CDR1 LNHNV, CDR2 YYDKDF (reference sequence). The CDR3 is CATSREVGHVGNQPQHF. The CDR3, as DNA: TGTGCCACCAGCAGAGAGGTTGGACATGTCGGCAATCAGCCCCAGCATTTT.

This sequence joins TRBV18 and TRBJ2-5; no firm D call. V shed 1 base and J shed 2 bases, with 17 bases lying between them. The CDR3 sequence is 17 residues long. Germline CDR1 KGHSH, CDR2 LQKENI. The CDR3 DNA follows: TGTGCCAGCTCACCACGACCTCCCGACTGGAGACAAGAGACCCAGTACTTC. Amino acid sequence: CASSPRPPDWRQETQYF.

The chain joins TRBV24-1 to TRBJ1-2; D is uncertain. This CDR3 is built from 17 residues. CDR1 and CDR2 (germline): KGHDR, SFDVKD. Trimming stripped 8 bases from V and 0 bases from J, with 21 bases between. CDR3 in DNA: TGTGCCACCAAGAGGCGTCCTCAGGCAACAGCTAACTATGGCTACACCTTC. It translates to CATKRRPQATANYGYTF.

This chain connects TRBV20-1 to TRBJ1-1; no clear D gene. Germline assignment: CDR1 DFQATT and CDR2 SNEGSKA (reference sequence). The V gene lost 3 bases and the J gene lost 3 bases, with 11 bases spanning the gap. This CDR3 is built from 13 residues. CDR3 sequence reads: CSASWGSDTEAFF. The CDR3 DNA sequence: TGCAGTGCTAGTTGGGGTTCTGACACTGAAGCTTTCTTT.

The chain links TRBV7-2 to TRBJ1-2; 7 bases align to TRBD1. V was pared by 2 bases and J by 1 base, with 7 bases of the junction left unmatched. CDR1 and CDR2 from the germline V gene are SGHTA and FQGNSA. The CDR3 sequence is 16 residues long. The CDR3 DNA sequence: TGTGCCAGCAGCTTAACCTACAGGGGCGGTAACTATGGCTACACCTTC. It encodes CASSLTYRGGNYGYTF.

This rearrangement joins TRBV10-3 to TRBJ1-5; 8 positions match TRBD1. This CDR3 is built from 15 residues. Trimming at V came to 5 bases and at J to 0 bases, leaving 3 bases not matched to a gene. Germline V CDR1 and CDR2: ENHRY, SYGVKD. In nucleotides, the CDR3 is TGTGCCATCAGTATGACAGGGGATAGCAATCAGCCCCAGCATTTT. This sequence encodes CAISMTGDSNQPQHF.

The gene calls are TRBV7-6 and TRBJ2-1; D is possibly TRBD1 (5 bases). The CDR3 is made up of 15 amino acids. V was cut by 8 bases and J by 0 bases, with 14 bases left in between. Germline CDR1 is SGHVS and CDR2 is FNYEAQ. DNA for the CDR3: TGTGCCAGCTCCCCCAGACAGAGCTCCTACAATGAGCAGTTCTTC. It yields the protein CASSPRQSSYNEQFF.